This T cell receptor (beta chain) was observed in a study of cytomegalovirus exposure and HLA in healthy donors. As regards this clone: Its antigen is unidentified.

With 7 bases clipped from V and 0 bases from J, the junction kept 3 bases outside the gene matches. This CDR3 has 14 amino acids. CDR1 is SGHAT and CDR2 is FQNNGV in the germline V gene. Regarding the study as a whole: Some V segments, including TRBV6-2 and TRBV6-3, were excluded as indistinguishable.

Vbeta (60) and Jbeta (13) primers were used in the PCR. Profiled with immunoSEQ multiplex PCR; TCRdb holds only in-frame clones, not every one. The table includes about 95,000 clones, roughly four fifths detected once. This TCR derives from a man aged 25 to 40 in good health and CMV-seropositive. This chain joins TRBV11-2 and TRBJ1-3, with 7 nucleotides matching TRBD1. The material sequenced was PBMCs. The CDR3 region is CASKGTVSGNTIYF. CDR3 in DNA: TGTGCCAGCAAAGGGACAGTCTCTGGAAACACCATATATTTT. Supplemented by reference TRBV11-2 and TRBJ1-3, the full variable domain reads EAGVAQSPRYKIIEKRQSVAFWCNPISGHATLYWYQQILGQGPKLLIQFQNNGVVDDSQLPKDRFSAERLKGVDSTLKIQPAKLEDSAVYLCASKGTVSGNTIYFGEGSWLTVV.